These 16 T cell receptor beta chains came from one sample sequenced in a study of CD8 T cells in ankylosing spondylitis. Study-level results: Ankylosing spondylitis blood seemed to carry a telltale TCR beta motif made of eight or nine highly homologous variants.

TCRdb passed the 5' RACE reads through MiXCR, listing each CDR3 protein once. Of roughly 700,000 distinct CDR3 sequences listed, 15% to 20% are singletons. These receptors' targets are unknown. The specimen was blood, either unsorted or a sorted T cell fraction (not recorded which). The source is a male donor with ankylosing spondylitis.

The J gene is TRBJ2-3, the V gene TRBV5-5; unclear D gene. The germline gives CDR1 SGHKS, CDR2 YYEKEE (reference sequence). The CDR3 runs to 13 residues. Deletions cut 1 base from V and 5 bases from J, with 8 bases between. The CDR3 protein is CASSLFLLDTQYF. The CDR3 region has the DNA TGTGCCAGCAGCTTGTTTTTATTAGATACGCAGTATTTT.

The rearrangement joins TRBV12-3 or TRBV12-4 to TRBJ2-1; D is unresolved. The CDR3 sequence is 12 residues long. V was cut by 7 bases and J by 10 bases, with 14 bases left in between. The chain's CDR3 is CASTLNVGEQFF. Here the CDR3 DNA reads TGTGCCAGCACCCTCAACGTAGGGGAGCAGTTCTTC.

The V gene is TRBV5-1, the J gene TRBJ2-1; TRBD2 aligns across 7 bases. The CDR3 spans 16 residues. The germline gives CDR1 SGHRS, CDR2 YFSETQ. V was clipped by 3 bases and J by 4 bases; unmatched bases: 10. The CDR3 DNA reads as TGCGCCAGCAGCTCCCCTACCGGGGGGATATACAATGAGCAGTTCTTC. It encodes CASSSPTGGIYNEQFF.

In DNA, the CDR3 is TGCAGCGCTTATAACACCGGGGAGCTGTTTTTT. It codes for CSAYNTGELFF. The chain carries TRBV29-1 and TRBJ2-2; D remains ambiguous. V was cut by 7 bases and J by 2 bases, with 5 bases left in between. CDR3 length: 11 amino acids. Germline V gene sequence: CDR1 SQVTM, CDR2 ANQGSEA.

In its sample, this clonotype was seen a few times. The chain carries TRBV28 and TRBJ1-1; 10 bases are shared with TRBD1. V dropped 4 bases and J dropped 3; count of bases not matched to a gene: 5. From germline, CDR1 is MDHEN and CDR2 SYDVKM. The CDR3 loop spans 15 amino acids. This CDR3 reads CASSSPGQGYTEAFF. For the CDR3, the DNA is TGTGCCAGCAGTTCACCGGGACAGGGGTACACTGAAGCTTTCTTT.

This clonotype was detected a few times. The chain has TRBV21-1 and TRBJ1-5. TRBV21-1 is shown as a pseudogene. The CDR3 loop spans 15 amino acids. CDR3 DNA sequence: TGTGCCAGCAGCAACGGCGGTACGCTCAATCAGCCCCAGCATTTT. Translated, it gives CASSNGGTLNQPQHF.

This clonotype has more than one count but fewer than ten. The chain links TRBV9 to TRBJ2-2; 7 bases align to TRBD1. Per germline, CDR1 SGDLS and CDR2 YYNGEE. This CDR3 contains 15 residues. Trimming removed 2 bases from V and 4 bases from J; junction bases left unmatched: 5. The CDR3 loop reads CASSVRGLGTGELFF. The CDR3, as DNA: TGTGCCAGCAGCGTCAGGGGGTTGGGCACCGGGGAGCTGTTTTTT.

Here the CDR3 reads CASSQVATQAGPTIYF. The CDR3 region has the DNA TGTGCCAGCAGCCAAGTTGCGACCCAGGCCGGGCCCACCATATATTTT. The chain links TRBV4-2 to TRBJ1-3; D ambiguous. The CDR3 spans 16 residues. Germline CDR1 is LGHNA and CDR2 is YNFKEQ. V was trimmed by 1 base and J by 9 bases, leaving 19 bases between them.

The chain employs TRBV6-1 and TRBJ1-6; D may be TRBD1 (5 bases). Trimming took off 1 base at V and 5 bases at J, with 9 bases between the two ends. In germline, CDR1 is MNHNS, CDR2 SASEGT. The CDR3 length is 15 residues. CDR3 nucleotide sequence: TGTGCCAGCAGTGAAGGGGGACGGAATAATTCACCCCTCCACTTT. Protein: CASSEGGRNNSPLHF.

This clonotype has at least ten counts. The chain has TRBV7-8 and TRBJ1-4, with 7 bases aligning to TRBD1. Trimming cost V 5 bases and J 7 bases; bases outside gene matches: 16. CDR1 and CDR2 (germline): SGHVS, FQNEAQ. This CDR3 region has 17 residues. The CDR3 sequence: CASSLRGAGSFGEKLFF. The DNA of the CDR3 is TGTGCCAGCAGCCTCAGGGGGGCGGGTAGCTTCGGTGAAAAACTGTTTTTT.

The chain joins TRBV12-3 or TRBV12-4 to TRBJ2-2; 11 nucleotides align to TRBD1. This CDR3 spans 16 amino acids. J gave up 7 bases and V 0 bases, and 4 bases lay outside the gene matches. This CDR3 reads CASSLAGQGDNGELFF. The CDR3 bases are TGTGCCAGCAGTTTAGCGGGACAGGGGGATAACGGGGAGCTGTTTTTT.

This clonotype was observed at least ten times. The J gene is TRBJ1-1, the V gene TRBV5-4, with TRBD1 identical over 8 bases. Losses at the gene ends were 0 bases for V and 5 bases for J; bases not matched to a gene: 18. The germline V gene encodes CDR1 SGHNT and CDR2 YYREEE (reference sequence). The length of the CDR3 is 19 residues. CDR3 loop: CASSLGRVAAGGSWTEAFF. The CDR3 DNA sequence: TGTGCCAGCAGCTTGGGTCGAGTCGCGGCAGGGGGCTCCTGGACTGAAGCTTTCTTT.

This clonotype was seen a handful of times. The rearrangement uses TRBV7-2 and TRBJ1-1; 7 bases are shared with TRBD1. CDR3 length equals 15 residues. Germline V gives CDR1 SGHTA, CDR2 FQGNSA. With 5 bases clipped from V and 1 base from J, the junction kept 7 bases outside the gene matches. CDR3 loop: CASSAWDSGNTEAFF. In DNA form, the CDR3 reads TGTGCCAGCAGCGCGTGGGACAGTGGGAACACTGAAGCTTTCTTT.

This chain links TRBV28 with TRBJ1-1, with no clear D. Germline CDR1 MDHEN, CDR2 SYDVKM. CDR3 length equals 15 residues. The V end lost 1 base, the J end lost 3 bases, and 12 bases lay between the germline ends. The CDR3 nucleotides read TGTGCCAGCAGTTTATCCGGAGTTCTTTACACTGAAGCTTTCTTT. Its translation: CASSLSGVLYTEAFF.

This clonotype was picked up a small number of times. This chain links TRBV12-3 or TRBV12-4 with TRBJ2-7, with 7 bases fitting TRBD1. V shed 4 bases, J shed 7 bases, and the junction held 7 bases outside the gene matches. This CDR3 contains 13 residues. The chain's CDR3 is CASSWDSGNEQYF. DNA of the CDR3: TGTGCCAGCAGTTGGGACAGTGGTAATGAGCAGTACTTC.

This sequence joins TRBV4-3 and TRBJ2-2; 7 bases match TRBD2. Germline CDR1 LGHNA, CDR2 YSLEER. V shed 0 bases, J shed 5 bases, and the junction held 6 bases outside the gene matches. This CDR3 comprises 16 residues. The chain's CDR3 is CASSQDLAGATGELFF. CDR3 DNA: TGCGCCAGCAGCCAAGATTTGGCGGGAGCGACCGGGGAGCTGTTTTTT.